The source of this TCR beta chain is a study of glioma-infiltrating T cells. Study-wide results and caveats: Only very few CDR3 sequences appeared in both tissue and blood.

CDR1 is SNHLY, CDR2 FYNNEI, per germline. Trimming shortened V by 4 bases and J by 2 bases, and 11 bases separated the two germline ends. There are 14 residues in the CDR3. Turning to this clonotype: Its antigen is still unknown. Just one base apart from a much larger clone, this may be a read error. Without the conserved terminal phenylalanine or tryptophan, this CDR3 likely stems from a read error.

The iRepertoire nested amplicon-rescue multiplex PCR amplified TCR alpha and beta CDR3s from RNA. TCRdb independently ran MiXCR on the multiplex PCR reads; one entry per CDR3 protein. Of around 190,000 distinct CDR3 sequences in the sample, about 47% were seen once. The gene calls are TRBV2 and TRBJ1-2; no reliable D call. The sequence was obtained from a human donor with low-grade glioma or glioblastoma, undergoing nonglioma brain surgery, or in good health (not recorded which). The sequencing input was glioma tissue, nonneoplastic brain tissue, or PBMCs (not recorded which). CDR3 in amino acids: CASSAAGGNYGYTL. DNA for the CDR3: TGTGCCAGCAGTGCGGCAGGAGGGAACTATGGCTACACCTTA.